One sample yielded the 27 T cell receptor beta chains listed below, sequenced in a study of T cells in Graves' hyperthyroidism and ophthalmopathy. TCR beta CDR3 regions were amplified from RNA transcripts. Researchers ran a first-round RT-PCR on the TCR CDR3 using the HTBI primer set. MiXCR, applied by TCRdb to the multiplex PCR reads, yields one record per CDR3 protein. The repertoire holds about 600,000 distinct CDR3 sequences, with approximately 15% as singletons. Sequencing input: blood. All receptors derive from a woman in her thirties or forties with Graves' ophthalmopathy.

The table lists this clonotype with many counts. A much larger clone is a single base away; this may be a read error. This CDR3 is CVSSLTGGYNEQFF. CDR3 DNA: TGTGTCAGCAGCTTAACGGGGGGATACAATGAGCAGTTCTTC. The chain recombines TRBV7-3 with TRBJ2-1; 7 bases fit TRBD2. CDR1 and CDR2 from the germline V gene are SGHTA and FQGTGA. The CDR3 covers 14 residues.

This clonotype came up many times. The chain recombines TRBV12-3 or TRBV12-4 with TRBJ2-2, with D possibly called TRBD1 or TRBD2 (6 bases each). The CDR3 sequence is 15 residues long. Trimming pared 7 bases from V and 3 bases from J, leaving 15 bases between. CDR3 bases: TGTGCCAGCACCCCCCGGGGGCTGTACACCGGGGAGCTGTTTTTT. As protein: CASTPRGLYTGELFF.

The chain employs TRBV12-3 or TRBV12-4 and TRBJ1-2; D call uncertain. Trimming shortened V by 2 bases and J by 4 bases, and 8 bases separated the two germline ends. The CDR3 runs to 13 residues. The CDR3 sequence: CASSLMSSYGYTF. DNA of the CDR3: TGTGCCAGCAGTTTAATGAGCAGCTATGGCTACACCTTC.

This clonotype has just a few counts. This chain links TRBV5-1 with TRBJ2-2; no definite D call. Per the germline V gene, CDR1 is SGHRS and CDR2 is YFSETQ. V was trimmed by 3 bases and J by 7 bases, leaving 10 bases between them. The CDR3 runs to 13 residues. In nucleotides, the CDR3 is TGCGCCAGCAGCTACTCCCACCTCGGGGAGCTGTTTTTT. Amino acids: CASSYSHLGELFF.

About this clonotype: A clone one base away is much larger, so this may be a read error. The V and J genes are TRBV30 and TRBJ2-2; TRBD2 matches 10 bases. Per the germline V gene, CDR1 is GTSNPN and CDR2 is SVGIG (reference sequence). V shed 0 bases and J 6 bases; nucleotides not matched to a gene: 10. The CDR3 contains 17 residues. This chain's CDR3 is CAWSVGLAGEVAGELFF. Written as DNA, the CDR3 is TGTGCCTGGAGTGTAGGGCTAGCGGGAGAAGTAGCCGGGGAGCTGTTTTTT.

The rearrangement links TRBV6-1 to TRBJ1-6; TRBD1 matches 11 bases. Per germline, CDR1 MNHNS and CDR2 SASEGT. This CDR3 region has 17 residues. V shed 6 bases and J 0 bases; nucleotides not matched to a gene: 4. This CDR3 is CASRGTGGSSYNSPLHF. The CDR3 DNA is TGTGCCAGCAGGGGGACAGGGGGAAGCTCCTATAATTCACCCCTCCACTTT.

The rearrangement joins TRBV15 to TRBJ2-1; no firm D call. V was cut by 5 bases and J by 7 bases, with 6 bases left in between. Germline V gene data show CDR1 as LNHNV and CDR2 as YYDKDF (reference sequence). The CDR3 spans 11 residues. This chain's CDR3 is CATSAWNEQFF. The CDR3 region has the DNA TGTGCCACCAGCGCGTGGAATGAGCAGTTCTTC. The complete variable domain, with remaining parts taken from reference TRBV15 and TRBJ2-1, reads DAMVIQNPRYQVTQFGKPVTLSCSQTLNHNVMYWYQQKSSQAPKLLFHYYDKDFNNEADTPDNFQSRRPNTSFCFLDIRSPGLGDTAMYLCATSAWNEQFFGPGTRLTVL.

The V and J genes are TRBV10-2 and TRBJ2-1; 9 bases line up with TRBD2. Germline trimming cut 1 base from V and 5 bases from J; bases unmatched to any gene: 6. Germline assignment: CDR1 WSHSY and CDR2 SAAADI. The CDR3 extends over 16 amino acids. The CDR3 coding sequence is TGCGCCAGCAGTGAGTGGAGCGGGGGGCTTAACAATGAGCAGTTCTTC. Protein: CASSEWSGGLNNEQFF.

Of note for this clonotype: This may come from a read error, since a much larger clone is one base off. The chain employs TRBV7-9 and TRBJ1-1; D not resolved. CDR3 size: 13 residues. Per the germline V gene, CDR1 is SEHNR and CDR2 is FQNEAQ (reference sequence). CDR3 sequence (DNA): TGTGCCAGCAGCCGATCCTCCAACACTGAAACTTTCTTT. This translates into CASSRSSNTETFF.

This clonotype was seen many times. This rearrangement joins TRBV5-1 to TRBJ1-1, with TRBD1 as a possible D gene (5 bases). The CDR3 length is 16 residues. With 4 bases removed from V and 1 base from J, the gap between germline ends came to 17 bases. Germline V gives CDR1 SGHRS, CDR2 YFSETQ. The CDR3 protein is CASSIQGARQNTEAFF. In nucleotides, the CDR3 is TGCGCCAGCAGCATTCAAGGGGCCAGACAGAACACTGAAGCTTTCTTT. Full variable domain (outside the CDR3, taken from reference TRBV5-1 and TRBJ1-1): KAGVTQTPRYLIKTRGQQVTLSCSPISGHRSVSWYQQTPGQGLQFLFEYFSETQRNKGNFPGRFSGRQFSNSRSEMNVSTLELGDSALYLCASSIQGARQNTEAFFGQGTRLTVV.

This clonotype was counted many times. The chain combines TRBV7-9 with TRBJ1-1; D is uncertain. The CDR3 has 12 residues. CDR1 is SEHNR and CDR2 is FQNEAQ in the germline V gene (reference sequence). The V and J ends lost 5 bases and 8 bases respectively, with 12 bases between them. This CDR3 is CASSQNSIEAFF. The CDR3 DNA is TGTGCCAGCAGCCAAAACTCTATCGAAGCTTTCTTT.

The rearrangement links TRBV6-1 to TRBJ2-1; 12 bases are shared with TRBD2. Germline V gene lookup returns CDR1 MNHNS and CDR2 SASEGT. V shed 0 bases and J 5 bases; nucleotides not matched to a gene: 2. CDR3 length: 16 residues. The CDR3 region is CASSEATSGRNNEQFF. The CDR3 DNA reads TGTGCCAGCAGTGAAGCAACTAGCGGGAGGAACAATGAGCAGTTCTTC.

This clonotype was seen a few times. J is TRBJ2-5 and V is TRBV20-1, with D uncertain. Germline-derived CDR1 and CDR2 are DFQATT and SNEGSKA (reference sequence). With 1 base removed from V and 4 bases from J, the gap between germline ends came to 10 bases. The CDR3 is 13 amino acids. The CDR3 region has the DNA TGCAGTGCTAGAGGGGGATACGCAGAGACCCAGTACTTC. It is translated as CSARGGYAETQYF.

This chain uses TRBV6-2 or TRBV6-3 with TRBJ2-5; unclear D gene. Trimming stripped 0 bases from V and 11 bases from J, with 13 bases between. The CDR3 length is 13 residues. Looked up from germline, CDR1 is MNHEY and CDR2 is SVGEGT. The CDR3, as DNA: TGTGCCAGCAGTTACTCGCGCAAGGAGAGGCAGTACTTC. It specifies CASSYSRKERQYF.

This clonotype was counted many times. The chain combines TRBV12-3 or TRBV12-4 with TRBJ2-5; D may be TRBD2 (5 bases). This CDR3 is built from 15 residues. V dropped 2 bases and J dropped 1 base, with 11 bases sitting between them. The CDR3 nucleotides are TGTGCCAGCAGTTTAAGAAGGACTGGCCAAGAGACCCAGTACTTC. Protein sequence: CASSLRRTGQETQYF.

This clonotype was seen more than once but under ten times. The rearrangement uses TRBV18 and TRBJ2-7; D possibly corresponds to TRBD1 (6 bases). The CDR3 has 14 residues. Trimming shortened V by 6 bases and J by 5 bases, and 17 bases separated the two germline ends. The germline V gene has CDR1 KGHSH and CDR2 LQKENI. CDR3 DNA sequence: TGTGCCAGCTCTTCCGGGACAATGGATCACGAGCAGTACTTC. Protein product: CASSSGTMDHEQYF.

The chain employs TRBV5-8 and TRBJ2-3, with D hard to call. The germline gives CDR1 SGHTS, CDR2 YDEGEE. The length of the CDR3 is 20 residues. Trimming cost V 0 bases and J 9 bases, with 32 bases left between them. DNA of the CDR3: TGTGCCAGCAGCTTGGAGGGCGGTAGAAGGACCATACAGATACGTGGGACGCAGTATTTT. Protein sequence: CASSLEGGRRTIQIRGTQYF.

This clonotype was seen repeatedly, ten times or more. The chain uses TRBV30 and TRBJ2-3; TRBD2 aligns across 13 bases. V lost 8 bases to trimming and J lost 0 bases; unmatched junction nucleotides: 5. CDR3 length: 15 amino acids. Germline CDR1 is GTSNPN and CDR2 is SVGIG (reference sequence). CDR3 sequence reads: CARTSGGPSTDTQYF. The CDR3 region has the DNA TGTGCCCGGACTAGCGGGGGACCTAGCACAGATACGCAGTATTTT. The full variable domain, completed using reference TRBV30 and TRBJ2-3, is SQTIHQWPATLVQPVGSPLSLECTVEGTSNPNLYWYRQAAGRGLQLLFYSVGIGQISSEVPQNLSASRPQDRQFILSSKKLLLSDSGFYLCARTSGGPSTDTQYFGPGTRLTVL.

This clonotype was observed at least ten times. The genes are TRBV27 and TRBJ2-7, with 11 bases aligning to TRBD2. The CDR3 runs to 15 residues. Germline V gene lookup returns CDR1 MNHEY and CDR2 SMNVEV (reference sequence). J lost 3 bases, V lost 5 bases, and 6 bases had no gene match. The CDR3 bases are TGTGCCAGCAGTAATAGCGGGAGGGACTTCTACGAGCAGTACTTC. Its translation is CASSNSGRDFYEQYF.

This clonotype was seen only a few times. The chain's CDR3 is CASSAFTKVADTQYF. CDR3 sequence (DNA): TGTGCCAGCAGTGCATTCACAAAGGTGGCAGATACGCAGTATTTT. V is TRBV2 and J is TRBJ2-3; no clear D. V lost 4 bases and J 4 bases, leaving 15 bases between the germline ends. The CDR3 totals 15 residues. Germline loops: CDR1 SNHLY, CDR2 FYNNEI.

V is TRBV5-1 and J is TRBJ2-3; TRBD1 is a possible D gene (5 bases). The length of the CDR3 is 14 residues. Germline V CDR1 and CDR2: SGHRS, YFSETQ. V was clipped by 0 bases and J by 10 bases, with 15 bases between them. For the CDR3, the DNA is TGCGCCAGCAGCTTGGGACAGAAAGAAGGATCGCAGTATTTT. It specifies CASSLGQKEGSQYF.

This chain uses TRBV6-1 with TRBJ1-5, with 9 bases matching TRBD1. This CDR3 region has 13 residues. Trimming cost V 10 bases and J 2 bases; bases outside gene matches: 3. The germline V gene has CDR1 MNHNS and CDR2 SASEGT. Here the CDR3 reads CATTGGGNQPQHF. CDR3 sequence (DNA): TGTGCCACCACAGGGGGCGGCAATCAGCCCCAGCATTTT.

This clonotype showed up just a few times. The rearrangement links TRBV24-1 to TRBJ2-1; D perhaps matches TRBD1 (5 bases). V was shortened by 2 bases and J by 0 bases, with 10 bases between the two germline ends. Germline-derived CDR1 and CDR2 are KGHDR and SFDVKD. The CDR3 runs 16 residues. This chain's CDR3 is CATSDSSRASYNEQFF. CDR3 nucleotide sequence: TGTGCCACCAGTGATTCATCCAGGGCCTCCTACAATGAGCAGTTCTTC.

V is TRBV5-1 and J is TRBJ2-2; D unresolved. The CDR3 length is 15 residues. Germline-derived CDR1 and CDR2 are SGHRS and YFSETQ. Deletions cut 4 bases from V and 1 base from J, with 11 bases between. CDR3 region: CASSGPILNTGELFF. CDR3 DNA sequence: TGCGCCAGCAGCGGGCCGATACTGAACACCGGGGAGCTGTTTTTT.

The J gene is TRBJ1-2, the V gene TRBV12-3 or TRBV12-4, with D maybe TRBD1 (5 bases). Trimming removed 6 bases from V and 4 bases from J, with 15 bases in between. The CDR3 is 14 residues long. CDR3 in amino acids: CASSPGLPGYGYTF. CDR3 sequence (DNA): TGTGCCAGCAGCCCGGGACTTCCAGGCTATGGCTACACCTTC.

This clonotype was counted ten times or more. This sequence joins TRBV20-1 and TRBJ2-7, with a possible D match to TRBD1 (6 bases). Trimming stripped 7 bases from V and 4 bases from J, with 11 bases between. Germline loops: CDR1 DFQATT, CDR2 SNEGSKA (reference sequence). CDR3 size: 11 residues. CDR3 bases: TGCAGTGTTAAACAGGGTTACGAGCAGTACTTC. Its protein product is CSVKQGYEQYF.

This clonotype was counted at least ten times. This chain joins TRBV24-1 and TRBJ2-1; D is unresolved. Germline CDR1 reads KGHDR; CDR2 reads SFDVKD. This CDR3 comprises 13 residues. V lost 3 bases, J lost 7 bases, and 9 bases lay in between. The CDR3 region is CATSDPGFNEQFF. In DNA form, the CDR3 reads TGTGCCACCAGTGATCCCGGATTTAATGAGCAGTTCTTC.